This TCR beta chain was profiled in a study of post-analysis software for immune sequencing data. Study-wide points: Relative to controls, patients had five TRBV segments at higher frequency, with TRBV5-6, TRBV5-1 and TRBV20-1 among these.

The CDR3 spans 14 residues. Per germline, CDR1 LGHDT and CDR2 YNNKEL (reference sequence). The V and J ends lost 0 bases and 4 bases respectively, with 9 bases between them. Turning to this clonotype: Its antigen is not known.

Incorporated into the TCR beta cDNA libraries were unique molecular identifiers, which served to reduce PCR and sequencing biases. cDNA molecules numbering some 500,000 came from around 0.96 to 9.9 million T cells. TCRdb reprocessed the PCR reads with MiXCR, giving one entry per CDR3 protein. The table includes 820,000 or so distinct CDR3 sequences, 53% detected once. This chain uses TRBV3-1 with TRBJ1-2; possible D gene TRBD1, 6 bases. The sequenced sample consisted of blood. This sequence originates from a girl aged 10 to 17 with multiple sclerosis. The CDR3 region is CASSQDARGYGYTF. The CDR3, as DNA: TGTGCCAGCAGCCAAGACGCCAGGGGCTATGGCTACACCTTC.